This T cell receptor (beta chain) came from a study of shared clonotypes between healthy human individuals. The J segment lost 0 bases and the V segment lost 1 base, leaving 19 bases of the junction unmatched. The CDR3 length is 22 residues. The V gene's germline CDR1 is SGHRS and CDR2 YFSETQ. CD4+ cells were split into CD45RA+ naive and CD45RA-negative memory subsets. In regard to this clone: Its matching antigen is unknown.

Study observations and caveats: Clonotypes not shared had lower generation probabilities than those common to all four donors.

Clones were read by immunoSEQ multiplex PCR, and TCRdb kept only the in-frame ones, dropping some. The sample has roughly 2.5 million clones; approximately 92% are singletons. This clonotype was obtained from a man younger than 30 in good health. This rearrangement joins TRBV5-1 to TRBJ2-1; 10 bases are a match to TRBD2. The material sequenced was naive CD4+ T cells sorted from blood. Described subset: CD45RA+ positively selected. DNA of the CDR3: TGCGCCAGCAGCTTGACAGGAACATCGGGGCTAGCGGGAGCTCACTCCTACAATGAGCAGTTCTTC. It specifies CASSLTGTSGLAGAHSYNEQFF.